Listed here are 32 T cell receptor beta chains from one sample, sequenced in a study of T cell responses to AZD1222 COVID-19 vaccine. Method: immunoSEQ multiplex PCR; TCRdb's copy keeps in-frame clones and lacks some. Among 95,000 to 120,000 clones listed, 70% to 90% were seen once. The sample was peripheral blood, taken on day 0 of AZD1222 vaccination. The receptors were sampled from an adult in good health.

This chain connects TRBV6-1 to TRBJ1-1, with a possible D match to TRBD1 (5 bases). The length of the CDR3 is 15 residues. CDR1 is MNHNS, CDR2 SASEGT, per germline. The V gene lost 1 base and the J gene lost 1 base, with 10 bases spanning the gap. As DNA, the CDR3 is TGTGCCAGCAGTGAAGTCAGGGTGAGGAACACTGAAGCTTTCTTT. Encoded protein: CASSEVRVRNTEAFF.

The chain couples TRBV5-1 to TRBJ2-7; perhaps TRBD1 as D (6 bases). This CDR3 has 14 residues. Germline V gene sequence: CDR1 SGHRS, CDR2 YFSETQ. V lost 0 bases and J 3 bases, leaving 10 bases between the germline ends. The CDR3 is CASSLGQGSYEQYF. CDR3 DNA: TGCGCCAGCAGCTTGGGCCAGGGGAGCTACGAGCAGTACTTC.

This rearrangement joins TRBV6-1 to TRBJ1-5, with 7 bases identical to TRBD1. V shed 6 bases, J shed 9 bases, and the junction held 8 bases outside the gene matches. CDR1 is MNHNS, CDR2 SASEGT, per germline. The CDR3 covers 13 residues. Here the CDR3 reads CASSQGGVRPQHF. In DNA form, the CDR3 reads TGTGCCAGCAGCCAGGGGGGAGTTAGGCCCCAGCATTTT.

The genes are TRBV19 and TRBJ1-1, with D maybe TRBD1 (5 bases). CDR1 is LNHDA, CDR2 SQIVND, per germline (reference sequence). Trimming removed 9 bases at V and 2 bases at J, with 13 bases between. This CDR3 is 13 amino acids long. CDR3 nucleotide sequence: TGTGCCAGCGCGCAGGGTTCCAACACTGAAGCTTTCTTT. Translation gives CASAQGSNTEAFF.

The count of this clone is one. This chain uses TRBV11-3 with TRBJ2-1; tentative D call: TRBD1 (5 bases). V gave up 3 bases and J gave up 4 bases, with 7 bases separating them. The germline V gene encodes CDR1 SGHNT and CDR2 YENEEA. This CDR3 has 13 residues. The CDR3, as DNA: TGTGCCAGCAGCTTCAGGGAATACAATGAGCAGTTCTTC. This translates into CASSFREYNEQFF.

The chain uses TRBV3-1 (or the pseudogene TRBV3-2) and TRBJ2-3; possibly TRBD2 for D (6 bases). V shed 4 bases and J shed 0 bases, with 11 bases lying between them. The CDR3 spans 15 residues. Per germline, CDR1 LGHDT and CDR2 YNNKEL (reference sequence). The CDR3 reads CASSPTGTSTDTQYF. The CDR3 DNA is TGTGCCAGCAGCCCCACCGGGACTAGCACAGATACGCAGTATTTT.

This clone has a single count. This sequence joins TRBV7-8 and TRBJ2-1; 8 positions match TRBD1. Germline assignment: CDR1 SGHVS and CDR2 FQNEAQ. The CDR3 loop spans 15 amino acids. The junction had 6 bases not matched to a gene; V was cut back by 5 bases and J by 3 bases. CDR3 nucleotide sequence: TGTGCCAGCAGCGCGGACAGGGCGTACTACAATGAGCAGTTCTTC. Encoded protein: CASSADRAYYNEQFF.

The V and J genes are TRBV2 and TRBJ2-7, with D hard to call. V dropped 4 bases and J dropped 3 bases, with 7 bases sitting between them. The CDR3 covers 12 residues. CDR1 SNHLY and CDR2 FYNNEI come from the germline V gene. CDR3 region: CASSVVDYEQYF. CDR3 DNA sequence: TGTGCCAGCAGTGTGGTAGACTACGAGCAGTACTTC.

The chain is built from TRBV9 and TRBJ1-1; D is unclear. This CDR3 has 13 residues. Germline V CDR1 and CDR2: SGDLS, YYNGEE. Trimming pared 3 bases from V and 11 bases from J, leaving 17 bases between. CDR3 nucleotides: TGTGCCAGCAGCGCATCCCAAGGGTTAAAGGCTTTCTTT. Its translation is CASSASQGLKAFF.

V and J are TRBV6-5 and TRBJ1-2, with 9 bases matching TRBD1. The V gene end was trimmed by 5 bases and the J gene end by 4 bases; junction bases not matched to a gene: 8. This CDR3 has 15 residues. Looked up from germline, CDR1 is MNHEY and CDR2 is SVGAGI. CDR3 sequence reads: CASSTRRDRAYGYTF. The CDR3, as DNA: TGTGCCAGCAGTACGCGCCGGGACAGGGCCTATGGCTACACCTTC.

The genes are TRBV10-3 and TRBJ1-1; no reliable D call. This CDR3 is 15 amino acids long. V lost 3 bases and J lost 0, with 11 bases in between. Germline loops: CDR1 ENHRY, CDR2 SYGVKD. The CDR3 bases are TGTGCCATCAGTGACGGTCAAACGCTGAACACTGAAGCTTTCTTT. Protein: CAISDGQTLNTEAFF.

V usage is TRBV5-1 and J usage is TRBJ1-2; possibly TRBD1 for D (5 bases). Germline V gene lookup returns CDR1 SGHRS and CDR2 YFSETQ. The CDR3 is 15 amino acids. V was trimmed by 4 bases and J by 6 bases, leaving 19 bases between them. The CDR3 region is CASSPQGLGENGYTF. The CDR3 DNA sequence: TGCGCCAGCAGCCCGCAGGGACTGGGAGAGAATGGCTACACCTTC. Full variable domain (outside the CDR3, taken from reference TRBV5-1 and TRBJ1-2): KAGVTQTPRYLIKTRGQQVTLSCSPISGHRSVSWYQQTPGQGLQFLFEYFSETQRNKGNFPGRFSGRQFSNSRSEMNVSTLELGDSALYLCASSPQGLGENGYTFGSGTRLTVV.

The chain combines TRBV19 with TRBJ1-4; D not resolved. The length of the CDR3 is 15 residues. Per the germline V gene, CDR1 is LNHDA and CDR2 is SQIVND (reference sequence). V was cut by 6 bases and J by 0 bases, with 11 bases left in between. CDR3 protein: CASRPQLATNEKLFF. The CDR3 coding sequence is TGTGCCAGTAGACCACAGCTTGCAACTAATGAAAAACTGTTTTTT.

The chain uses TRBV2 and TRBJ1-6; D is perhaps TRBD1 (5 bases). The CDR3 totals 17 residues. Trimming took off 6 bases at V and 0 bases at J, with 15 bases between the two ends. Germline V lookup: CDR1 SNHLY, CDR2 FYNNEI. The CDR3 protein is CASSEGPPSSYNSPLHF. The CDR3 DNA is TGTGCCAGCAGCGAGGGACCGCCGAGCTCCTATAATTCACCCCTCCACTTT.

The CDR3 DNA follows: TGTGCCAGCAGCTTAGGGGGGGCCCCAAGGGCTAGCGGGGCCGAGCAGTACTTC. It codes for CASSLGGAPRASGAEQYF. The chain is built from TRBV7-8 and TRBJ2-7; 9 bases match TRBD2. The CDR3 is 18 amino acids. After removal of 1 base from V and 6 bases from J, the junction contained 16 bases not matched to a gene. The germline CDR1 and CDR2 sequences are SGHVS and FQNEAQ.

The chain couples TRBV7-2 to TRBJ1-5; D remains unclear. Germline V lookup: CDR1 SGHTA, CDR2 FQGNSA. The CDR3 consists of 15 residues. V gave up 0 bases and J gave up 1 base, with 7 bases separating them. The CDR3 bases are TGTGCCAGCAGCTTAGCTCCGGGAAGCAATCAGCCCCAGCATTTT. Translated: CASSLAPGSNQPQHF.

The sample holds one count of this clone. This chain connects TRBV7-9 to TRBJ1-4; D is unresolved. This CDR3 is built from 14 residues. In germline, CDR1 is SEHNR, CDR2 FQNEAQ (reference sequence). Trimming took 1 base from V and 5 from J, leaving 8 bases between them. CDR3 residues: CASSLEVRNEKLFF. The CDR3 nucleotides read TGTGCCAGCAGCTTAGAGGTCAGGAATGAAAAACTGTTTTTT.

This CDR3 is CASRDSDGNTIYF. The CDR3, as DNA: TGTGCCAGCAGAGACTCCGATGGAAACACCATATATTTT. The V gene is TRBV6-6, the J gene TRBJ1-3, with no clear D. The germline gives CDR1 MNHNY, CDR2 SVGAGI (reference sequence). Trimming removed 6 bases at V and 3 bases at J, with 9 bases between. The length of the CDR3 is 13 residues.

The CDR3 here is CSEGTGHGYTF. DNA of the CDR3: TGCAGTGAAGGGACAGGGCACGGCTACACCTTC. The chain employs TRBV20-1 and TRBJ1-2, with TRBD1 matching 9 bases. The CDR3 spans 11 residues. Germline values: CDR1 DFQATT, CDR2 SNEGSKA (reference sequence). J gave up 8 bases and V 7 bases, and 5 bases lay outside the gene matches.

This chain's CDR3 is CASSRAGGYTF. CDR3 coding DNA: TGTGCCAGCTCTAGGGCTGGCGGCTACACCTTC. The chain couples TRBV3-1 (or the pseudogene TRBV3-2) to TRBJ1-2; D is unresolved. This CDR3 comprises 11 residues. Per the germline V gene, CDR1 is LGHDT and CDR2 is YNNKEL (reference sequence). The ends were cut back, 8 bases at V and 8 bases at J, with 12 bases in the middle.

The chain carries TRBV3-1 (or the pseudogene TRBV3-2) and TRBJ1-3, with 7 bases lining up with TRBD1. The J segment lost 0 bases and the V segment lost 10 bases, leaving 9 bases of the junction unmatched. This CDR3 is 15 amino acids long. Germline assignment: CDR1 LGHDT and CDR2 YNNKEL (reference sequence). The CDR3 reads CATGGDSLSGNTIYF. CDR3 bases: TGTGCCACCGGGGGGGACAGCCTCTCTGGAAACACCATATATTTT.

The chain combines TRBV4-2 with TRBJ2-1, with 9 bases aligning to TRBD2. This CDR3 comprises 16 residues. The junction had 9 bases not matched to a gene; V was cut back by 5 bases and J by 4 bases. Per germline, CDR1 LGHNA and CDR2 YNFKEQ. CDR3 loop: CASSSPIAGVYNEQFF. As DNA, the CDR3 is TGTGCCAGCAGCTCGCCAATAGCGGGGGTTTACAATGAGCAGTTCTTC.

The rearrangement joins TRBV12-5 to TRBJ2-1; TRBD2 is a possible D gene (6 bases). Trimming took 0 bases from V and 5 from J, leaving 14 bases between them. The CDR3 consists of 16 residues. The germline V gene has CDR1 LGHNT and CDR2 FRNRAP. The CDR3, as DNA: TGTGCTAGTGGTTTGGTACCGGGGGTATCCCACAATGAGCAGTTCTTC. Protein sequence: CASGLVPGVSHNEQFF.

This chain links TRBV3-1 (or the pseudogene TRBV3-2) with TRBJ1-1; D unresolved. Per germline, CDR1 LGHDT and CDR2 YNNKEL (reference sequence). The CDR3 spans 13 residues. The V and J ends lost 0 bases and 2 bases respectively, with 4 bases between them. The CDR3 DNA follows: TGTGCCAGCAGCCAAGATCTAAACACTGAAGCTTTCTTT. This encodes CASSQDLNTEAFF.

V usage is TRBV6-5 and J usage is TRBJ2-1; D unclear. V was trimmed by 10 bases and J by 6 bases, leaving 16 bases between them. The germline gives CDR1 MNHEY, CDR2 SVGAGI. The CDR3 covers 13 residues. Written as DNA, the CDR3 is TGTGCCACCGACTTCACCCAAGCCAATGAGCAGTTCTTC. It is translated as CATDFTQANEQFF.

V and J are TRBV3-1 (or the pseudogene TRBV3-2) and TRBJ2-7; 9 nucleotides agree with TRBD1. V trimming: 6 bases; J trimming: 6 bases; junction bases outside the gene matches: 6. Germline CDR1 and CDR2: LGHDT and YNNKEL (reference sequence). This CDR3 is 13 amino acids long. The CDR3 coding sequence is TGTGCCAGCAGTCAACAGGGGGCAAGCGAGCAGTACTTC. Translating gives CASSQQGASEQYF.

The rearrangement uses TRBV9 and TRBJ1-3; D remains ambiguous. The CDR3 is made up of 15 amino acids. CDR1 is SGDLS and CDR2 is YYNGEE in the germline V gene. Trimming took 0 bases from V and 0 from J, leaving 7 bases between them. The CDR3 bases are TGTGCCAGCAGCGTAGGAGTGAGCTCTGGAAACACCATATATTTT. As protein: CASSVGVSSGNTIYF.

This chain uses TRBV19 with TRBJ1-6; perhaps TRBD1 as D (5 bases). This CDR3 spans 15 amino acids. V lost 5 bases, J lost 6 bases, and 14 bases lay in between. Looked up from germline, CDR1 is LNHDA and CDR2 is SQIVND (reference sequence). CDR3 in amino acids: CASSGEWGVNSPLHF. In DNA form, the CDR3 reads TGTGCCAGTAGTGGAGAATGGGGGGTTAATTCACCCCTCCACTTT.

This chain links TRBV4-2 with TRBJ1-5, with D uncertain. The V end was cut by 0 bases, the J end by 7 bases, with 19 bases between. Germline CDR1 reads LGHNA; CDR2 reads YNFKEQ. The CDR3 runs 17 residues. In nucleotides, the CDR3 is TGTGCCAGCAGCCAAGAAGGTACCGGCCCACAAAGACAGCCCCAGCATTTT. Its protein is CASSQEGTGPQRQPQHF.

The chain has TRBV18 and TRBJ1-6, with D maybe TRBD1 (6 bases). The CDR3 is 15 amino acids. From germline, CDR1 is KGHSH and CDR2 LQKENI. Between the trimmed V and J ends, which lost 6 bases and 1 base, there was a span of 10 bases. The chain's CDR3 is CASSPTGSYNSPLHF. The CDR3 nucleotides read TGTGCCAGCTCGCCAACAGGGTCCTATAATTCACCCCTCCACTTT.

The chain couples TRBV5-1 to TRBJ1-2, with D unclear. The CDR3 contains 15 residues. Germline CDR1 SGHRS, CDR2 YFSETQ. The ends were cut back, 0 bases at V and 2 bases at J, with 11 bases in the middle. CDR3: CASSLGGTLNYGYTF. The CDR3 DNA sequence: TGCGCCAGCAGCTTGGGAGGTACCCTAAACTATGGCTACACCTTC.

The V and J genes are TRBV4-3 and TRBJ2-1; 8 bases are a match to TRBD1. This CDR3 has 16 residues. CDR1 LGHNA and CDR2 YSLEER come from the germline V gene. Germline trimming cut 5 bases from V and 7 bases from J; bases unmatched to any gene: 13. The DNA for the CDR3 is TGCGCCAGCAGCGTTCTTGGGACAGGTATTGAGAATGAGCAGTTCTTC. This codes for CASSVLGTGIENEQFF.